Following are 15 T cell receptor beta chains from one sample sequenced in a study of memory CD4+ T cells and cytomegalovirus serostatus (dated by TCRdb to about 2019). Single viable CD3+CD4+CD8-CD45RO+ cells were sorted as memory CD4+ T cells on a FACSAria II. Libraries were prepared through the immunoSEQ multiplex PCR assay. Sourced from immuneACCESS, this table was stored by TCRdb with only in-frame sequences that have V and J called. A share of the clones is absent; for the studies checked, an unresolved V gene accounts for under half, and the remainder has no known explanation. The sample includes about 100,000 clones, with around 80% observed a single time. The leading ten clones occupy 3.6% of the sample. The sequencing sample was made of memory CD4+ T cells from blood. The receptors were gathered from an adult in good health and CMV-seropositive.

CDR3 in DNA: TGTGCCAGCAGCCTGAGCGAGTATAATTCACCCCTCCACTTT. Residues: CASSLSEYNSPLHF. J is TRBJ1-6 and V is TRBV7-8; no definite D call. V was cut by 5 bases and J by 4 bases, with 9 bases left in between. CDR3 length: 14 residues. CDR1 is SGHVS and CDR2 is FQNEAQ in the germline V gene.

This rearrangement joins TRBV7-2 to TRBJ2-2; 8 bases fit TRBD1. This CDR3 region has 15 residues. In germline, CDR1 is SGHTA, CDR2 FQGNSA. V lost 1 base to trimming and J lost 3 bases; unmatched junction nucleotides: 1. The CDR3, as DNA: TGTGCCAGCAGCTTAGGACAGGGGTACACCGGGGAGCTGTTTTTT. Its translation is CASSLGQGYTGELFF.

The V call is TRBV30, the J call TRBJ1-1; D is possibly TRBD1 (6 bases). CDR1 is GTSNPN, CDR2 SVGIG, per germline (reference sequence). V gave up 3 bases and J gave up 0 bases, with 14 bases separating them. The CDR3 is 15 amino acids. In DNA, the CDR3 is TGTGCCTGGAGCCCCGGGGGCCGGTTGAACACTGAAGCTTTCTTT. It codes for CAWSPGGRLNTEAFF. Drawing the rest from reference TRBV30 and TRBJ1-1, the complete variable domain is SQTIHQWPATLVQPVGSPLSLECTVEGTSNPNLYWYRQAAGRGLQLLFYSVGIGQISSEVPQNLSASRPQDRQFILSSKKLLLSDSGFYLCAWSPGGRLNTEAFFGQGTRLTVV.

V gene TRBV18 combines with J gene TRBJ2-3; 10 bases align to TRBD2. The junction had 2 bases not matched to a gene; V was cut back by 4 bases and J by 1 base. The CDR3 contains 15 residues. The germline V gene has CDR1 KGHSH and CDR2 LQKENI. The CDR3 region has the DNA TGTGCCAGCTCACTCCTAGCGGGAGGCACAGATACGCAGTATTTT. Translation: CASSLLAGGTDTQYF.

The chain employs TRBV5-6 and TRBJ2-7, with a tentative D call TRBD1 (6 bases). The CDR3 totals 13 residues. Looked up from germline, CDR1 is SGHDT and CDR2 is YYEEEE. Trimming shortened V by 2 bases and J by 3 bases, and 9 bases separated the two germline ends. CDR3 bases: TGTGCCAGCAGCTTCGGGACACTCTACGAGCAGTACTTC. As protein: CASSFGTLYEQYF.

CDR3 protein: CAIGRDGFYEQYF. In DNA, the CDR3 is TGTGCCATCGGCCGGGACGGCTTCTACGAGCAGTACTTC. The gene calls are TRBV10-3 and TRBJ2-7; D may be TRBD1 or TRBD2 (5 bases each). V was clipped by 8 bases and J by 3 bases, with 14 bases between them. Germline CDR1 reads ENHRY; CDR2 reads SYGVKD. The CDR3 length is 13 residues.

Written as DNA, the CDR3 is TGTGCCAGCACGCTCGTCCCTAACGTCGGGGAGCTGTTTTTT. This encodes CASTLVPNVGELFF. This chain uses TRBV6-1 with TRBJ2-2; D is unresolved. Trimming cost V 7 bases and J 7 bases, with 16 bases left between them. CDR3 length: 14 amino acids. Germline-derived CDR1 and CDR2 are MNHNS and SASEGT.

This rearrangement joins TRBV19 to TRBJ2-7; 10 nucleotides align to TRBD1. Trimming cost V 5 bases and J 5 bases; bases outside gene matches: 6. CDR1 is LNHDA, CDR2 SQIVND, per germline (reference sequence). CDR3 length equals 14 residues. The CDR3 here is CASSSGQGGNEQYF. CDR3 DNA sequence: TGTGCCAGTAGTTCCGGACAGGGGGGCAACGAGCAGTACTTC.

The chain employs TRBV7-2 and TRBJ2-2; weak D call: TRBD2 (6 bases). The V end was cut by 5 bases, the J end by 7 bases, with 8 bases between. CDR1 and CDR2 from the germline V gene are SGHTA and FQGNSA. The CDR3 is 12 residues long. CDR3 amino acids: CASSTDYGELFF. For the CDR3, the DNA is TGTGCCAGCAGCACGGACTACGGGGAGCTGTTTTTT.

The chain has TRBV7-3 and TRBJ2-5; D may be TRBD2 (6 bases). Germline CDR1 is SGHTA and CDR2 is FQGTGA. CDR3 length equals 14 residues. V lost 8 bases to trimming and J lost 0 bases, with 13 bases between them. The CDR3 DNA sequence: TGTGCCAGCGGGAGGCTCGGTGACCAAGAGACCCAGTACTTC. Its translation is CASGRLGDQETQYF. Based on the CDR3 plus reference TRBV7-3 and TRBJ2-5, the full variable domain is GAGVSQTPSNKVTEKGKYVELRCDPISGHTALYWYRQSLGQGPEFLIYFQGTGAADDSGLPNDRFFAVRPEGSVSTLKIQRTERGDSAVYLCASGRLGDQETQYFGPGTRLLVL.

This clone was detected once. J is TRBJ2-5 and V is TRBV7-3, with D perhaps matching TRBD1 or TRBD2 (6 bases each). V was trimmed by 0 bases and J by 0 bases, leaving 26 bases between them. CDR3 size: 21 residues. Germline V lookup: CDR1 SGHTA, CDR2 FQGTGA. As DNA, the CDR3 is TGTGCCAGCAGCTTAACGGGGTTGCGGCGGGAACCAAGGGGGAACCAAGAGACCCAGTACTTC. Encoded protein: CASSLTGLRREPRGNQETQYF.

The table lists this clone with a count of one. This rearrangement joins TRBV29-1 to TRBJ1-2; 7 positions match TRBD1. Germline values: CDR1 SQVTM, CDR2 ANQGSEA. The CDR3 is 15 residues long. V was clipped by 6 bases and J by 4 bases; unmatched bases: 14. CDR3 nucleotides: TGCAGCGTCCCCCTTAAGACAGGGAACCCCTATGGCTACACCTTC. It yields the protein CSVPLKTGNPYGYTF.

The rearrangement links TRBV11-1 to TRBJ2-5, with 8 bases matching TRBD2. Germline assignment: CDR1 SGHAT and CDR2 FQDESV (reference sequence). V lost 5 bases, J lost 5 bases, and 7 bases stayed unmatched. There are 14 residues in the CDR3. Here the CDR3 DNA reads TGTGCCAGCAGCCCGGGACTAGGTCCCGAGACCCAGTACTTC. It is translated as CASSPGLGPETQYF.

This clone has a single count. The chain recombines TRBV7-3 with TRBJ2-3; TRBD2 matches 9 bases. The germline V gene encodes CDR1 SGHTA and CDR2 FQGTGA. V gave up 5 bases and J gave up 4 bases; unmatched junction bases: 7. The length of the CDR3 is 15 residues. The CDR3 here is CASSIGAGGADTQYF. Written as DNA, the CDR3 is TGTGCCAGCAGCATAGGAGCGGGAGGAGCAGATACGCAGTATTTT.

The chain combines TRBV7-2 with TRBJ2-5; 9 bases align to TRBD1. Germline loops: CDR1 SGHTA, CDR2 FQGNSA. V shed 5 bases and J 5 bases; nucleotides not matched to a gene: 9. The CDR3 sequence is 15 residues long. CDR3 in DNA: TGTGCCAGCAGCCTACAGGACAGGGGCGGGGAGACCCAGTACTTC. This sequence encodes CASSLQDRGGETQYF. Looking up the rest from reference TRBV7-2 and TRBJ2-5 gives the full variable domain: GAGVSQSPSNKVTEKGKDVELRCDPISGHTALYWYRQSLGQGLEFLIYFQGNSAPDKSGLPSDRFSAERTGGSVSTLTIQRTQQEDSAVYLCASSLQDRGGETQYFGPGTRLLVL.